The 27 T cell receptor beta chains reported below all come from one sample, sequenced in a study of technical replicates of blood from a handful of donors. Sequenced by immunoSEQ multiplex PCR; TCRdb stores in-frame clones only, minus some. The data hold about 88,000 clones, with around 92% observed a single time. The specimen was T cells isolated from PBMCs. The source is a human donor in good health.

This chain uses TRBV4-1 with TRBJ2-1; D gene unclear. The CDR3 is made up of 16 amino acids. The V and J ends lost 2 bases and 2 bases respectively, with 13 bases between them. CDR1 and CDR2 (germline): MGHRA, YSYEKL. The chain's CDR3 is CASSQSRADTYNEQFF. CDR3 DNA sequence: TGCGCCAGCAGCCAATCCCGAGCCGACACCTACAATGAGCAGTTCTTC.

The chain has TRBV5-1 and TRBJ2-7; 9 bases line up with TRBD2. This CDR3 is built from 15 residues. Germline V gene lookup returns CDR1 SGHRS and CDR2 YFSETQ. Unmatched junction bases numbered 12, after V lost 5 bases and J lost 6 bases. CDR3 residues: CASRALAGNLGEQYF. The CDR3 DNA reads as TGCGCCAGCAGGGCGCTAGCGGGAAATCTTGGCGAGCAGTACTTC. The full variable domain, with the rest looked up from reference TRBV5-1 and TRBJ2-7, is KAGVTQTPRYLIKTRGQQVTLSCSPISGHRSVSWYQQTPGQGLQFLFEYFSETQRNKGNFPGRFSGRQFSNSRSEMNVSTLELGDSALYLCASRALAGNLGEQYFGPGTRLTVT.

V gene TRBV5-1 combines with J gene TRBJ2-7, with 9 nucleotides matching TRBD1. This CDR3 spans 15 amino acids. Trimming took 0 bases from V and 4 from J; bases not matched to a gene: 5. The germline gives CDR1 SGHRS, CDR2 YFSETQ. CDR3 amino acids: CASSLGRTGEYEQYF. CDR3 sequence (DNA): TGCGCCAGCAGCTTGGGGCGGACAGGGGAGTACGAGCAGTACTTC.

The V call is TRBV2, the J call TRBJ2-3, with 7 bases identical to TRBD1. V shed 6 bases, J shed 6 bases, and the junction held 6 bases outside the gene matches. The germline V gene encodes CDR1 SNHLY and CDR2 FYNNEI. The CDR3 extends over 13 amino acids. The CDR3 nucleotides are TGTGCCAGCAGCGTAGACAGGGCCGATACGCAGTATTTT. Encoded protein: CASSVDRADTQYF.

The V and J genes are TRBV11-2 and TRBJ1-1; D is undetermined. Trimming stripped 6 bases from V and 4 bases from J, with 15 bases between. Germline-derived CDR1 and CDR2 are SGHAT and FQNNGV. The CDR3 has 14 amino acids. The CDR3 spells CASSSPVAATEAFF. The DNA for the CDR3 is TGTGCCAGCAGTTCCCCAGTCGCGGCCACTGAAGCTTTCTTT.

The genes are TRBV18 and TRBJ2-2; 7 bases agree with TRBD1. Germline V CDR1 and CDR2: KGHSH, LQKENI. The J segment lost 4 bases and the V segment lost 3 bases, leaving 8 bases of the junction unmatched. The CDR3 covers 16 residues. CDR3 sequence reads: CASSPPRAGGTGELFF. The CDR3 DNA reads as TGTGCCAGCTCACCGCCAAGGGCAGGGGGCACCGGGGAGCTGTTTTTT.

CDR3 DNA sequence: TGTGCTAGTGGTTTGGTAGTGGGCCAGGCGTCCGGCCGTGAGCAGTTCTTC. Residues: CASGLVVGQASGREQFF. The V gene is TRBV12-5, the J gene TRBJ2-1; unclear D gene. This CDR3 region has 17 residues. The germline gives CDR1 LGHNT, CDR2 FRNRAP. Trimming took off 0 bases at V and 9 bases at J, with 21 bases between the two ends.

V and J are TRBV7-8 and TRBJ1-3; possibly TRBD1 for D (6 bases). Germline CDR1 and CDR2: SGHVS and FQNEAQ. Trimming cost V 5 bases and J 4 bases, with 15 bases left between them. The CDR3 spans 15 residues. Here the CDR3 reads CASSQNTGRGNTIYF. The DNA for the CDR3 is TGTGCCAGCAGCCAGAATACAGGGCGCGGAAACACCATATATTTT.

The chain couples TRBV5-8 to TRBJ2-7, with D tentatively TRBD1 (5 bases). This CDR3 has 15 residues. Trimming left V 0 bases short and J 2 bases short, with 12 bases between. CDR1 is SGHTS and CDR2 is YDEGEE in the germline V gene. This chain's CDR3 is CASSLGGRGPYEQYF. CDR3 in DNA: TGTGCCAGCAGCTTGGGGGGCCGCGGACCCTACGAGCAGTACTTC.

V usage is TRBV5-1 and J usage is TRBJ1-5, with 10 bases identical to TRBD1. J gave up 2 bases and V 1 base, and 3 bases lay outside the gene matches. The germline V gene encodes CDR1 SGHRS and CDR2 YFSETQ. The CDR3 loop spans 16 amino acids. As DNA, the CDR3 is TGCGCCAGCAGCTTGCGACAGGGGGCCCGCAATCAGCCCCAGCATTTT. It codes for CASSLRQGARNQPQHF.

In its sample, this clone was seen a few times. J is TRBJ2-7 and V is TRBV2, with 9 bases aligning to TRBD1. CDR3 length: 14 amino acids. Germline-derived CDR1 and CDR2 are SNHLY and FYNNEI. With V trimmed by 7 bases and J by 2 bases, 6 bases remained unmatched. In DNA, the CDR3 is TGTGCCAGCACCGCGGGACAGGGTCCCTACGAGCAGTACTTC. It encodes CASTAGQGPYEQYF.

The V call is TRBV7-9, the J call TRBJ2-5; D may be TRBD2 (6 bases). Germline values: CDR1 SEHNR, CDR2 FQNEAQ (reference sequence). This CDR3 is built from 18 residues. V gave up 0 bases and J gave up 1 base, with 18 bases separating them. The CDR3 DNA reads as TGTGCCAGCAGCTTAGCGCTTGGTATCGGGACTCCCCAAGAGACCCAGTACTTC. It is translated as CASSLALGIGTPQETQYF.

This clone is a singleton in its sample. This chain links TRBV6-5 with TRBJ1-2; D perhaps matches TRBD1 (5 bases). Germline values: CDR1 MNHEY, CDR2 SVGAGI. The CDR3 has 15 amino acids. V was pared by 7 bases and J by 6 bases, with 21 bases between. The CDR3 sequence is CASTQIRGGVDGYTF. The CDR3 coding sequence is TGTGCCAGCACCCAAATACGGGGGGGGGTCGATGGCTACACCTTC.

V and J are TRBV7-9 and TRBJ1-4; D possibly corresponds to TRBD1 (6 bases). Trimming took off 3 bases at V and 0 bases at J, with 8 bases between the two ends. The CDR3 totals 15 residues. The germline gives CDR1 SEHNR, CDR2 FQNEAQ (reference sequence). The CDR3 DNA is TGTGCCAGCAGCTTGGGGGCGGCAACTAATGAAAAACTGTTTTTT. Amino acids: CASSLGAATNEKLFF. Full variable domain (remainder filled in from reference TRBV7-9 and TRBJ1-4): DTGVSQNPRHKITKRGQNVTFRCDPISEHNRLYWYRQTLGQGPEFLTYFQNEAQLEKSRLLSDRFSAERPKGSFSTLEIQRTEQGDSAMYLCASSLGAATNEKLFFGSGTQLSVL.

The chain combines TRBV4-1 with TRBJ1-2, with D hard to call. Germline V lookup: CDR1 MGHRA, CDR2 YSYEKL. This CDR3 has 14 amino acids. The ends were cut back, 7 bases at V and 3 bases at J, with 15 bases in the middle. In nucleotides, the CDR3 is TGCGCCAGCACCAGTGGAGGGTTGGACTATGGCTACACCTTC. It specifies CASTSGGLDYGYTF.

This chain connects TRBV4-2 to TRBJ2-7; D remains ambiguous. The CDR3 consists of 13 residues. Trimming removed 1 base from V and 4 bases from J, with 8 bases in between. Germline V gene lookup returns CDR1 LGHNA and CDR2 YNFKEQ. The CDR3: CASSQGRNYEQYF. CDR3 bases: TGTGCCAGCAGCCAAGGCAGGAATTACGAGCAGTACTTC.

The chain joins TRBV4-2 to TRBJ2-3, with a tentative D call TRBD2 (5 bases). V was cut by 0 bases and J by 6 bases, with 10 bases left in between. The CDR3 loop spans 14 amino acids. Germline V CDR1 and CDR2: LGHNA, YNFKEQ. The CDR3 here is CASSQDIWEDTQYF. DNA of the CDR3: TGTGCCAGCAGCCAAGATATTTGGGAGGATACGCAGTATTTT.

J is TRBJ2-7 and V is TRBV5-1, with a weak D call TRBD2 (5 bases). CDR1 and CDR2 (germline): SGHRS, YFSETQ. V lost 2 bases to trimming and J lost 1 base, with 10 bases between them. There are 14 residues in the CDR3. Here the CDR3 reads CASSFGGRSYEQYF. In nucleotides, the CDR3 is TGCGCCAGCAGCTTTGGCGGGCGGTCCTACGAGCAGTACTTC.

The chain employs TRBV2 and TRBJ1-3; 7 nucleotides line up with TRBD1. V trimming: 6 bases; J trimming: 2 bases; junction bases outside the gene matches: 7. Germline assignment: CDR1 SNHLY and CDR2 FYNNEI. The CDR3 has 15 residues. The CDR3: CASRASGGPGNTIYF. As DNA, the CDR3 is TGTGCCAGCAGGGCATCAGGGGGACCTGGAAACACCATATATTTT.

The chain joins TRBV7-9 to TRBJ1-2; the D is unclear. Trimming took off 1 base at V and 6 bases at J, with 6 bases between the two ends. The CDR3 is 12 residues long. Germline CDR1 is SEHNR and CDR2 is FQNEAQ (reference sequence). CDR3 sequence reads: CASSLGSNGYTF. CDR3 coding DNA: TGTGCCAGCAGCTTAGGCAGTAATGGCTACACCTTC.

The rearrangement links TRBV5-4 to TRBJ2-7; D gene unclear. The V gene's germline CDR1 is SGHNT and CDR2 YYREEE (reference sequence). Deletions cut 1 base from V and 2 bases from J, with 4 bases between. The CDR3 consists of 12 residues. CDR3 nucleotide sequence: TGTGCCAGCAGCTTGTCTACCTACGAGCAGTACTTC. It encodes CASSLSTYEQYF.

The table lists this clone with a few counts. The chain links TRBV21-1 to TRBJ2-3; TRBD2 reflects the table's D call only, with no check against the DNA. TRBV21-1 is described as a pseudogene. The CDR3 runs to 17 residues. As DNA, the CDR3 is TGTGCCAGCAGCATAGGGTGCGGAACTAGCGGCACAGATACGCAGTATTTT. Translating gives CASSIGCGTSGTDTQYF.

V gene TRBV27 combines with J gene TRBJ2-3; D gene unclear. This CDR3 comprises 14 residues. The V and J ends lost 2 bases and 3 bases respectively, with 9 bases between them. Per the germline V gene, CDR1 is MNHEY and CDR2 is SMNVEV (reference sequence). In DNA form, the CDR3 reads TGTGCCAGCAGTTTAGGCAGAAGAACAGATACGCAGTATTTT. Its translation: CASSLGRRTDTQYF.

This sequence joins TRBV19 and TRBJ2-1, with a tentative D call TRBD1 (5 bases). The CDR3 has 12 residues. The germline V and J ends were trimmed by 3 bases and 15 bases, with 15 bases remaining between them. Looked up from germline, CDR1 is LNHDA and CDR2 is SQIVND (reference sequence). CDR3 sequence: CASSMMGQGPFF. In DNA form, the CDR3 reads TGTGCCAGTAGTATGATGGGGCAGGGCCCGTTCTTC.

The rearrangement links TRBV7-9 to TRBJ1-1; D not certain. The V gene's germline CDR1 is SEHNR and CDR2 FQNEAQ (reference sequence). The CDR3 is made up of 13 amino acids. V was clipped by 3 bases and J by 7 bases, with 12 bases between them. The CDR3 reads CASSLDAGIEAFF. The CDR3 DNA is TGTGCCAGCAGCTTGGACGCGGGGATTGAAGCTTTCTTT.

The chain recombines TRBV4-1 with TRBJ1-1; TRBD1 is a possible D gene (6 bases). V lost 0 bases and J lost 8, with 16 bases in between. Germline lookup yields CDR1 MGHRA and CDR2 YSYEKL. The CDR3 loop spans 15 amino acids. This CDR3 reads CASSQDRGGLLEAFF. CDR3 coding DNA: TGCGCCAGCAGCCAAGATCGGGGGGGGCTCCTAGAAGCTTTCTTT.

This clone came up once. V usage is TRBV7-2 and J usage is TRBJ2-2; no clear D. V lost 4 bases, J lost 4 bases, and 10 bases lay in between. The CDR3 is 14 amino acids. Germline CDR1 reads SGHTA; CDR2 reads FQGNSA. The CDR3 DNA follows: TGTGCCAGCAGCTCTACGGAGCGCACCGGGGAGCTGTTTTTT. It yields the protein CASSSTERTGELFF.